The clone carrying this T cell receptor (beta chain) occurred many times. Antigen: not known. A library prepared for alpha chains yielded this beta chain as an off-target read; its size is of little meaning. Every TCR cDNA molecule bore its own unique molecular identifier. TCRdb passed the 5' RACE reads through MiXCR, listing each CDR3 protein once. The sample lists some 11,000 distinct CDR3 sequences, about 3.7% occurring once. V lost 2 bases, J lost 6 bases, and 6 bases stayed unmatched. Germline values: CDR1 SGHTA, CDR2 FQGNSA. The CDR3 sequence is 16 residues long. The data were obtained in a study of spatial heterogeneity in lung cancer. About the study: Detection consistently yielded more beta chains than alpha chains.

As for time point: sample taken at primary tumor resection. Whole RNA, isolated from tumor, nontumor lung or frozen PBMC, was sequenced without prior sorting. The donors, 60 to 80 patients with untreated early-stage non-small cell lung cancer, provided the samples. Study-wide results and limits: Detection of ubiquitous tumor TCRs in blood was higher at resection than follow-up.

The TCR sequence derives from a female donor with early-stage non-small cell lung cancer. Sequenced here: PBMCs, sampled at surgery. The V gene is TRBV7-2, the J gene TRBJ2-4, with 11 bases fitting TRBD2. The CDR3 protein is CASSLSSGGAGNIQYF. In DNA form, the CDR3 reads TGTGCCAGCAGCTTAAGTAGCGGGGGGGCTGGAAACATTCAGTACTTC.